This entry describes one T cell receptor beta chain. Its antigen is still unknown. These data originate in a study of monozygotic twins with cystic fibrosis. The study's findings and limits: V usage most resembled the co-twin in 13 of 16 pairs. Nucleotide-identical clonotype sharing was significantly higher within monozygotic CF twin pairs than between unrelated CF individuals. Low clonality (median about 0.0095) suggested a mostly naive repertoire.

Assay: immunoSEQ multiplex PCR; the TCRdb copy retains only in-frame clones and omits some. The table shows 30,000 or so clones, with 66% occurring only once. The junction had 4 bases not matched to a gene; V was cut back by 5 bases and J by 0 bases. Germline V gene lookup returns CDR1 SGHTA and CDR2 FQGNSA. The CDR3 runs to 15 residues. Specimen: blood. This TCR came from a girl aged 5 to 17 with cystic fibrosis. The chain is built from TRBV7-2 and TRBJ1-2, with 9 positions matching TRBD1. The chain's CDR3 is CASSAGQGPNYGYTF. CDR3 coding DNA: TGTGCCAGCAGCGCGGGACAGGGACCTAACTATGGCTACACCTTC.